This TCR beta chain emerged from a study of blood T cells in healthy people across ages. Germline V CDR1 and CDR2: MNHEY, SMNVEV (reference sequence). The CDR3 has 14 amino acids. V was trimmed by 5 bases and J by 0 bases, leaving 10 bases between them. With a J-beta primer mix and a sample-barcoded 5' primer, a second PCR ran about 7 to 11 cycles. TCRdb reanalysed the 5' RACE reads using MiXCR and keeps one entry per CDR3 protein. The sample carries about 1.4 million distinct CDR3 sequences, almost 60% recorded once. Sequenced input: blood. V gene TRBV27 combines with J gene TRBJ1-2, with D perhaps matching TRBD1 (6 bases). This clonotype was obtained from a man between 18 and 29 years old in good health. CDR3 protein: CASSAQGTNYGYTF. CDR3 sequence (DNA): TGTGCCAGCAGTGCACAGGGTACTAACTATGGCTACACCTTC.